The 17 T cell receptor beta chains reported below all come from one sample, sequenced in a study of T cell changes during pregnancy in multiple sclerosis. Libraries were prepared by immunoSEQ multiplex PCR; TCRdb keeps only in-frame clonotypes and omits some of them. Seen here are 70,000 to 95,000 clones, roughly 94% observed once, and the top ten hold about 1.6%. Sequencing was performed on peripheral blood, taken after pregnancy. These receptors originate from a female donor in good health, enrolled as a control in a pregnancy study.

The chain combines TRBV27 with TRBJ1-5; possible D gene TRBD1, 6 bases. The CDR3 contains 16 residues. The V gene lost 5 bases and the J gene lost 0 bases, with 14 bases spanning the gap. CDR1 is MNHEY and CDR2 is SMNVEV in the germline V gene (reference sequence). Here the CDR3 reads CASSTGTGYSNQPQHF. In nucleotides, the CDR3 is TGTGCCAGCAGTACAGGGACGGGTTATAGCAATCAGCCCCAGCATTTT.

The rearrangement links TRBV5-1 to TRBJ2-6, with TRBD1 matching over 9 bases. Germline V gives CDR1 SGHRS, CDR2 YFSETQ. Unmatched junction bases numbered 6, after V lost 5 bases and J lost 0 bases. The CDR3 sequence is 17 residues long. In DNA form, the CDR3 reads TGCGCCAGCAGGGGTGGGACAGGGACCTCTGGGGCCAACGTCCTGACTTTC. It codes for CASRGGTGTSGANVLTF. Complete variable domain (other parts from reference TRBV5-1 and TRBJ2-6): KAGVTQTPRYLIKTRGQQVTLSCSPISGHRSVSWYQQTPGQGLQFLFEYFSETQRNKGNFPGRFSGRQFSNSRSEMNVSTLELGDSALYLCASRGGTGTSGANVLTFGAGSRLTVL.

The chain recombines TRBV5-4 with TRBJ2-5, with 7 bases identical to TRBD1. Trimming removed 4 bases from V and 4 bases from J; junction bases left unmatched: 4. The CDR3 is 13 residues long. Germline assignment: CDR1 SGHNT and CDR2 YYREEE (reference sequence). The CDR3 sequence: CASSPGQRETQYF. The DNA of the CDR3 is TGTGCCAGCAGCCCGGGACAGAGAGAGACCCAGTACTTC.

This clone was seen once. The chain carries TRBV4-1 and TRBJ2-1, with a weak D call TRBD1 (6 bases). Germline V gene data show CDR1 as MGHRA and CDR2 as YSYEKL. V was shortened by 0 bases and J by 7 bases, with 19 bases between the two germline ends. This CDR3 region has 17 residues. The CDR3 DNA is TGCGCCAGCAGCCAAGATCCCCCCCCAGGGGAAGCAAATGAGCAGTTCTTC. Translating it yields CASSQDPPPGEANEQFF.

The V gene is TRBV7-9, the J gene TRBJ1-1; no clear D gene. Trimming removed 8 bases at V and 5 bases at J, with 15 bases between. The germline V gene has CDR1 SEHNR and CDR2 FQNEAQ (reference sequence). This CDR3 contains 13 residues. CDR3 sequence reads: CASGKMTGTEAFF. The CDR3, as DNA: TGTGCCAGCGGCAAAATGACGGGGACTGAAGCTTTCTTT.

V is TRBV7-9 and J is TRBJ2-1; D ambiguous. The CDR3 loop spans 14 amino acids. The germline V gene has CDR1 SEHNR and CDR2 FQNEAQ (reference sequence). Trimming removed 5 bases at V and 0 bases at J, with 8 bases between. CDR3 in DNA: TGTGCCAGCAGCGTCCTCAGCTCCTACAATGAGCAGTTCTTC. Translation: CASSVLSSYNEQFF. Full variable domain (rest looked up from reference TRBV7-9 and TRBJ2-1): DTGVSQNPRHKITKRGQNVTFRCDPISEHNRLYWYRQTLGQGPEFLTYFQNEAQLEKSRLLSDRFSAERPKGSFSTLEIQRTEQGDSAMYLCASSVLSSYNEQFFGPGTRLTVL.

V and J are TRBV18 and TRBJ1-1, with unresolved D. V was trimmed by 3 bases and J by 2 bases, leaving 10 bases between them. Germline V gene sequence: CDR1 KGHSH, CDR2 LQKENI. This CDR3 is 14 amino acids long. The CDR3: CASSPGRLNTEAFF. In DNA, the CDR3 is TGTGCCAGCTCACCCGGCAGGCTAAACACTGAAGCTTTCTTT.

This chain uses TRBV20-1 with TRBJ2-3; D remains ambiguous. The V end lost 0 bases, the J end lost 7 bases, and 5 bases lay between the germline ends. The CDR3 length is 11 residues. The germline V gene encodes CDR1 DFQATT and CDR2 SNEGSKA (reference sequence). The DNA of the CDR3 is TGCAGTGCTAGAGATAGAAATACGCAGTATTTT. It encodes CSARDRNTQYF.

This sequence joins TRBV11-2 and TRBJ2-7; 12 bases are a match to TRBD1. The CDR3 sequence is 15 residues long. The germline CDR1 and CDR2 sequences are SGHAT and FQNNGV. With 5 bases clipped from V and 2 bases from J, the junction kept 4 bases outside the gene matches. CDR3 coding DNA: TGTGCCAGCAGCCGGGGACAGGGGGCGACCTACGAGCAGTACTTC. Translated, it gives CASSRGQGATYEQYF. Complete variable domain (other parts from reference TRBV11-2 and TRBJ2-7): EAGVAQSPRYKIIEKRQSVAFWCNPISGHATLYWYQQILGQGPKLLIQFQNNGVVDDSQLPKDRFSAERLKGVDSTLKIQPAKLEDSAVYLCASSRGQGATYEQYFGPGTRLTVT.

The chain recombines TRBV27 with TRBJ2-5; 7 bases align to TRBD1. CDR3 size: 16 residues. V lost 0 bases, J lost 3 bases, and 7 bases stayed unmatched. Germline CDR1 and CDR2: MNHEY and SMNVEV (reference sequence). CDR3 nucleotide sequence: TGTGCCAGCAGTTTATCCCCGACAGGGAGAAAAGAGACCCAGTACTTC. This codes for CASSLSPTGRKETQYF.

The chain employs TRBV6-1 and TRBJ2-7, with D possibly being TRBD1 (5 bases). Trimming cost V 1 base and J 4 bases, with 11 bases left between them. From germline, CDR1 is MNHNS and CDR2 SASEGT. This CDR3 has 14 amino acids. CDR3 sequence: CASSEGAGMYEQYF. The CDR3, as DNA: TGTGCCAGCAGTGAAGGGGCAGGGATGTACGAGCAGTACTTC.

This clone was seen only once. J is TRBJ2-7 and V is TRBV4-1, with 8 bases matching TRBD1. The CDR3 length is 14 residues. V shed 4 bases and J 1 base; nucleotides not matched to a gene: 3. Germline V gene data show CDR1 as MGHRA and CDR2 as YSYEKL. The CDR3 loop reads CASSRDRGSYEQYF. The CDR3 bases are TGCGCCAGCAGCCGAGACAGGGGTTCCTACGAGCAGTACTTC.

The V gene is TRBV7-2, the J gene TRBJ1-3; 10 nucleotides align to TRBD1. The CDR3 contains 15 residues. Germline lookup yields CDR1 SGHTA and CDR2 FQGNSA. With V trimmed by 4 bases and J by 4 bases, 4 bases remained unmatched. The chain's CDR3 is CASSSGQGTGNTIYF. In nucleotides, the CDR3 is TGTGCCAGCAGCTCGGGACAGGGGACCGGAAACACCATATATTTT.

About this clone: Different DNA sequences within this sample yield the same CDR3. The chain has TRBV4-1 and TRBJ2-1, with 12 bases aligning to TRBD2. Germline V gene lookup returns CDR1 MGHRA and CDR2 YSYEKL. Trimming cost V 3 bases and J 4 bases; bases outside gene matches: 10. The CDR3 is made up of 18 amino acids. CDR3 coding DNA: TGCGCCAGCAGCCAGGTGGACATGGGACTAGCGGGTTACAATGAGCAGTTCTTC. It is translated as CASSQVDMGLAGYNEQFF.

This rearrangement joins TRBV4-1 to TRBJ1-4; D unclear. Germline-derived CDR1 and CDR2 are MGHRA and YSYEKL. V was trimmed by 0 bases and J by 8 bases, leaving 10 bases between them. The CDR3 contains 14 residues. CDR3 DNA sequence: TGCGCCAGCAGCCAAGATCCACTCGGGGAAAAACTGTTTTTT. Translated: CASSQDPLGEKLFF.

The V and J genes are TRBV5-1 and TRBJ1-2; 7 bases are a match to TRBD1. The V segment lost 4 bases and the J segment 4 bases; nucleotides outside the gene matches: 7. This CDR3 is built from 14 residues. Looked up from germline, CDR1 is SGHRS and CDR2 is YFSETQ. CDR3: CASSLDRTGYGYTF. CDR3 in DNA: TGCGCCAGCAGCCTTGACCGGACAGGCTATGGCTACACCTTC.

The CDR3 nucleotides are TGTGCCAGCAGTTTCCCGGGGACAGGGAGAGCTTTCTTT. Its translation: CASSFPGTGRAFF. The chain employs TRBV27 and TRBJ1-1, with TRBD1 identical over 9 bases. The CDR3 has 13 residues. The trim removed 3 bases at V and 10 bases at J, leaving 6 bases unmatched. Germline V lookup: CDR1 MNHEY, CDR2 SMNVEV (reference sequence).